This TCR beta chain was sequenced during a study of cytomegalovirus exposure and HLA in healthy donors. Regarding the study as a whole: No immune exposure information besides CMV serostatus was available.

Healthy donors of bone marrow made up the group. The study ran its PCR with 60 Vbeta and 13 Jbeta primers. Only in-frame clones appear in the TCRdb table, and some are missing; sequencing was by immunoSEQ multiplex PCR. The data contain just over 150,000 clones, approximately 79% of them singletons. Germline-derived CDR1 and CDR2 are SGHTA and FQGTGA. The CDR3 extends over 13 amino acids. V lost 4 bases and J 7 bases, leaving 13 bases between the germline ends. Of note for this clone: The antigen remains unidentified. This sample includes further DNA sequences coding for the same CDR3.

Source material: PBMCs. This chain links TRBV7-3 with TRBJ1-1, with D perhaps matching TRBD1 (6 bases). The TCR comes from a man between 35 and 55 years old in good health and CMV-seropositive. The CDR3 nucleotides are TGTGCCAGCAGCTCCATTATAGGGGGTGAAGCTTTCTTT. It translates to CASSSIIGGEAFF.